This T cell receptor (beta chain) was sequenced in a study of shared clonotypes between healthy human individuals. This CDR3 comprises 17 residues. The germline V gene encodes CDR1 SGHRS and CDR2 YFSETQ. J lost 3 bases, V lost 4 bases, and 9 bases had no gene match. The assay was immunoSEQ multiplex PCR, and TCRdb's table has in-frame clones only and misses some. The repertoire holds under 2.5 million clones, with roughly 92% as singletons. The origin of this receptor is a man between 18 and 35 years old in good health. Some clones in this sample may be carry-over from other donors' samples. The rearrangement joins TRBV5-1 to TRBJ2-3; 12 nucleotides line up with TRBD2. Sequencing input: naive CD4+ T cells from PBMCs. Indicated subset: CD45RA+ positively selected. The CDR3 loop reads CASSIQTSGRGTDTQYF. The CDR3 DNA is TGCGCCAGCAGCATCCAGACTAGCGGGAGAGGGACAGATACGCAGTATTTT.